Listed here are 5 T cell receptor beta chains from one sample, sequenced in a study of blood T cell repertoires in COVID-19. Sequencing was performed with immunoSEQ multiplex PCR; in TCRdb, only in-frame clones are kept and a portion is missing. The table records about 200,000 clones, around 86% of them present only once. The sample was PBMCs or T cells enriched from blood (not recorded which). The source of these receptors is a man in his forties with acute COVID-19.

The chain is built from TRBV15 and TRBJ1-2; 7 bases line up with TRBD1. CDR3 size: 13 residues. CDR1 is LNHNV, CDR2 YYDKDF, per germline (reference sequence). With 5 bases clipped from V and 5 bases from J, the junction kept 5 bases outside the gene matches. The CDR3 spells CATSEYRGYGYTF. CDR3 nucleotide sequence: TGTGCCACCAGCGAGTACAGGGGATATGGCTACACCTTC. Filled out from reference TRBV15 and TRBJ1-2, the complete variable domain reads DAMVIQNPRYQVTQFGKPVTLSCSQTLNHNVMYWYQQKSSQAPKLLFHYYDKDFNNEADTPDNFQSRRPNTSFCFLDIRSPGLGDTAMYLCATSEYRGYGYTFGSGTRLTVV.

The chain is built from TRBV6-5 and TRBJ1-1; 7 bases are a match to TRBD1. CDR3 size: 13 residues. Germline trimming cut 6 bases from V and 6 bases from J; bases unmatched to any gene: 7. Germline V lookup: CDR1 MNHEY, CDR2 SVGAGI. DNA for the CDR3: TGTGCCAGCAGGCTTCCGGGACAGTCTGAAGCTTTCTTT. It translates to CASRLPGQSEAFF.

This chain links TRBV28 with TRBJ1-5; unclear D gene. V dropped 5 bases and J dropped 4 bases, with 3 bases sitting between them. Germline V lookup: CDR1 MDHEN, CDR2 SYDVKM. CDR3 length: 11 residues. The CDR3 DNA reads TGTGCCAGCAGTGTAAATCAGCCCCAGCATTTT. Translation: CASSVNQPQHF.

The chain has TRBV7-6 and TRBJ1-1; 7 nucleotides line up with TRBD1. J gave up 11 bases and V 2 bases, and 5 bases lay outside the gene matches. This CDR3 region has 12 residues. Germline values: CDR1 SGHVS, CDR2 FNYEAQ. The CDR3 DNA reads TGTGCCAGCAGCTTAATCAGGGGGACGGCTTTCTTT. It is translated as CASSLIRGTAFF.

This clone was counted once. At the DNA level, this CDR3 is encoded by other sequences in the same sample as well. The chain employs TRBV4-3 and TRBJ2-7; 12 positions match TRBD2. J lost 2 bases, V lost 1 base, and 0 bases had no gene match. Germline V gene sequence: CDR1 LGHNA, CDR2 YSLEER. The CDR3 sequence is 15 residues long. CDR3 loop: CASSQGLAGAYEQYF. The CDR3 DNA follows: TGCGCCAGCAGCCAAGGACTAGCGGGAGCCTACGAGCAGTACTTC.